These 27 T cell receptor beta chains were sequenced from one sample in a study of OX40 agonist ivuxolimab in advanced cancers. Repertoires were generated with immunoSEQ multiplex PCR, while TCRdb's copy carries only in-frame clones and drops some. The table has about 25,000 clones, approximately 79% seen once; the top ten hold about 13%. Sequenced material: CD4+ or CD8+ T cells sorted from blood, taken in a trial of the OX40 agonist ivuxolimab. Every receptor here comes from an adult with an advanced solid tumor such as melanoma, head and neck, liver or kidney cancer.

The chain uses TRBV5-1 and TRBJ1-1, with 8 bases aligning to TRBD1. V shed 4 bases, J shed 7 bases, and the junction held 9 bases outside the gene matches. The CDR3 runs to 14 residues. Germline V gene data show CDR1 as SGHRS and CDR2 as YFSETQ. CDR3 region: CASSAGQALSEAFF. CDR3 DNA: TGCGCCAGCAGCGCGGGACAGGCGCTTAGTGAAGCTTTCTTT.

The CDR3 DNA reads TGTGCCAGCAGCCAAGTTATAAGGGGGGACACTGAAGCTTTCTTT. Translation gives CASSQVIRGDTEAFF. The chain recombines TRBV4-2 with TRBJ1-1; D is perhaps TRBD1 (6 bases). CDR1 and CDR2 (germline): LGHNA, YNFKEQ. Trimming shortened V by 1 base and J by 3 bases, and 12 bases separated the two germline ends. There are 15 residues in the CDR3.

This clone was recorded once. This sequence joins TRBV5-4 and TRBJ2-7; no clear D gene. Germline V CDR1 and CDR2: SGHNT, YYREEE (reference sequence). The CDR3 extends over 14 amino acids. V was clipped by 0 bases and J by 2 bases, with 9 bases between them. This CDR3 is CASSLVGQPYEQYF. The CDR3 DNA reads as TGTGCCAGCAGCTTGGTCGGGCAGCCCTACGAGCAGTACTTC.

The chain combines TRBV19 with TRBJ1-3; no reliable D call. The CDR3 runs 13 residues. V lost 5 bases and J 2 bases, leaving 7 bases between the germline ends. The germline V gene has CDR1 LNHDA and CDR2 SQIVND (reference sequence). In DNA, the CDR3 is TGTGCCAGTAGTTGGGTCACTGGAAACACCATATATTTT. This translates into CASSWVTGNTIYF.

This chain uses TRBV6-6 with TRBJ1-1; D not resolved. Germline V lookup: CDR1 MNHNY, CDR2 SVGAGI (reference sequence). Trimming took off 6 bases at V and 4 bases at J, with 9 bases between the two ends. The CDR3 spans 12 residues. CDR3 residues: CASRTPPTEAFF. The CDR3 DNA follows: TGTGCCAGCAGGACCCCCCCCACTGAAGCTTTCTTT.

The chain links TRBV5-1 to TRBJ1-1, with D hard to call. Germline-derived CDR1 and CDR2 are SGHRS and YFSETQ. V was shortened by 4 bases and J by 6 bases, with 13 bases between the two germline ends. This CDR3 is built from 13 residues. The CDR3: CASSVTWSSEAFF. In nucleotides, the CDR3 is TGCGCCAGCAGCGTTACATGGAGTTCTGAAGCTTTCTTT. Full variable domain (outside the CDR3, taken from reference TRBV5-1 and TRBJ1-1): KAGVTQTPRYLIKTRGQQVTLSCSPISGHRSVSWYQQTPGQGLQFLFEYFSETQRNKGNFPGRFSGRQFSNSRSEMNVSTLELGDSALYLCASSVTWSSEAFFGQGTRLTVV.

The J gene is TRBJ1-4, the V gene TRBV7-9, with D perhaps matching TRBD1 (5 bases). The CDR3 has 15 residues. From germline, CDR1 is SEHNR and CDR2 FQNEAQ (reference sequence). With 5 bases removed from V and 0 bases from J, the gap between germline ends came to 10 bases. The CDR3 sequence: CASSQGYATNEKLFF. Written as DNA, the CDR3 is TGTGCCAGCAGCCAGGGATACGCAACTAATGAAAAACTGTTTTTT.

The gene calls are TRBV6-4 and TRBJ1-1; no reliable D call. In germline, CDR1 is MRHNA, CDR2 SNTAGT. The CDR3 loop spans 14 amino acids. Trimming took 4 bases from V and 2 from J, leaving 11 bases between them. The chain's CDR3 is CASSAVGGNTEAFF. As DNA, the CDR3 is TGTGCCAGCAGTGCGGTGGGCGGTAACACTGAAGCTTTCTTT.

The rearrangement links TRBV19 to TRBJ1-1; D perhaps matches TRBD1 (6 bases). V was cut by 6 bases and J by 6 bases, with 11 bases left in between. The CDR3 length is 12 residues. Germline V CDR1 and CDR2: LNHDA, SQIVND (reference sequence). CDR3 sequence reads: CASRQGSAEAFF. The CDR3 nucleotides read TGTGCCAGTAGGCAGGGGTCCGCTGAAGCTTTCTTT.

This clone has only a few counts. The gene calls are TRBV4-1 and TRBJ2-3, with 9 positions matching TRBD2. This CDR3 contains 20 residues. J lost 0 bases, V lost 0 bases, and 13 bases had no gene match. Germline-derived CDR1 and CDR2 are MGHRA and YSYEKL. The CDR3 reads CASSQDYIVLAGSSTDTQYF. The CDR3 DNA reads TGCGCCAGCAGCCAAGATTATATCGTCCTAGCGGGGTCTAGCACAGATACGCAGTATTTT.

The rearrangement joins TRBV6-1 to TRBJ2-7, with D perhaps being TRBD1 or TRBD2 (6 bases each). The germline V gene encodes CDR1 MNHNS and CDR2 SASEGT. V dropped 7 bases and J dropped 2 bases, with 9 bases sitting between them. This CDR3 is built from 12 residues. This chain's CDR3 is CASKGGPYEQYF. CDR3 sequence (DNA): TGTGCCAGCAAGGGGGGCCCCTACGAGCAGTACTTC.

This clone was observed a few times. The rearrangement uses TRBV2 and TRBJ1-4, with TRBD1 as a possible D gene (6 bases). V shed 5 bases and J shed 8 bases, with 18 bases lying between them. CDR1 and CDR2 from the germline V gene are SNHLY and FYNNEI. The length of the CDR3 is 15 residues. In DNA, the CDR3 is TGTGCCAGCAGTCTTTTGGGGGCACCGGGGGAAAAACTGTTTTTT. This codes for CASSLLGAPGEKLFF.

The chain employs TRBV10-3 and TRBJ1-1; maybe TRBD1 (6 bases). The CDR3 contains 12 residues. V was pared by 9 bases and J by 2 bases, with 10 bases between. Germline CDR1 ENHRY, CDR2 SYGVKD. The CDR3 DNA follows: TGTGCCATAAGAGGGGGTAACACTGAAGCTTTCTTT. It encodes CAIRGGNTEAFF.

The V gene is TRBV7-3, the J gene TRBJ2-5; no definite D call. The V gene's germline CDR1 is SGHTA and CDR2 FQGTGA. V was shortened by 2 bases and J by 5 bases, with 9 bases between the two germline ends. The CDR3 totals 13 residues. The CDR3 sequence is CASSLSLGETQYF. The CDR3 DNA reads as TGTGCCAGCAGCTTATCGTTGGGGGAGACCCAGTACTTC.

The CDR3 region has the DNA TGCGCCAGCAGTGAAAGCCGGAACTCCGCCTATGGCTACACCTTC. This gives the protein CASSESRNSAYGYTF. The rearrangement joins TRBV10-2 to TRBJ1-2; no reliable D call. Deletions cut 3 bases from V and 4 bases from J, with 15 bases between. The germline V gene has CDR1 WSHSY and CDR2 SAAADI. The CDR3 has 15 residues.

Only one count was recorded for this clone. The gene calls are TRBV6-5 and TRBJ1-5; no clear D. Germline V gives CDR1 MNHEY, CDR2 SVGAGI. Trimming took off 6 bases at V and 2 bases at J, with 14 bases between the two ends. The CDR3 is made up of 15 amino acids. DNA of the CDR3: TGTGCCAGCAGGCTTCAGGCGCTGGGCAATCAGCCCCAGCATTTT. Amino acids: CASRLQALGNQPQHF.

V usage is TRBV14 and J usage is TRBJ1-4, with D unresolved. The germline V gene encodes CDR1 SGHDN and CDR2 FVKESK. The V and J ends lost 0 bases and 12 bases respectively, with 8 bases between them. This CDR3 contains 12 residues. The CDR3 loop is CASSQDRAELFF. The DNA of the CDR3 is TGTGCCAGCAGCCAAGATCGGGCAGAACTGTTTTTT.

V gene TRBV9 combines with J gene TRBJ1-2; 7 bases are a match to TRBD1. The CDR3 runs 18 residues. V shed 3 bases, J shed 4 bases, and the junction held 18 bases outside the gene matches. Looked up from germline, CDR1 is SGDLS and CDR2 is YYNGEE. The CDR3 region is CASSATTGEDFICYGYTF. The DNA of the CDR3 is TGTGCCAGCAGCGCAACTACAGGGGAAGATTTTATTTGCTATGGCTACACCTTC.

This clone was found once. The chain links TRBV9 to TRBJ2-3; 7 nucleotides agree with TRBD2. Germline CDR1 reads SGDLS; CDR2 reads YYNGEE. The CDR3 consists of 14 residues. V dropped 4 bases and J dropped 6; count of bases not matched to a gene: 8. Here the CDR3 reads CASSLEGGSDTQYF. The CDR3 nucleotides read TGTGCCAGCAGCCTCGAAGGCGGGAGCGATACGCAGTATTTT.

The CDR3 DNA follows: TGTGCCAGCAGCCCGGAGGGAAACACCATATATTTT. Translation gives CASSPEGNTIYF. The V and J genes are TRBV2 and TRBJ1-3; D unclear. Germline loops: CDR1 SNHLY, CDR2 FYNNEI. The CDR3 runs 12 residues. V dropped 6 bases and J dropped 4 bases, with 7 bases sitting between them.

The chain uses TRBV27 and TRBJ1-5; D gene uncertain. CDR3 size: 14 residues. V lost 2 bases to trimming and J lost 7 bases, with 12 bases between them. Germline V gene data show CDR1 as MNHEY and CDR2 as SMNVEV (reference sequence). The CDR3, as DNA: TGTGCCAGCAGTTTAAGGCGGGGAAGACAGCCCCAGCATTTT. Amino acid sequence: CASSLRRGRQPQHF.

The count of this clone is one. In DNA, the CDR3 is TGTGCCATCAGTGATTTAAGGGACAGACAAGAGACCCAGTACTTC. It specifies CAISDLRDRQETQYF. This chain connects TRBV10-3 to TRBJ2-5; TRBD1 matches at 7 bases. This CDR3 contains 15 residues. V trimming: 3 bases; J trimming: 2 bases; junction bases outside the gene matches: 6. Germline values: CDR1 ENHRY, CDR2 SYGVKD.

This clone appeared once. The chain links TRBV10-3 to TRBJ2-6; TRBD1 matches at 12 bases. The CDR3 has 17 amino acids. J was trimmed by 3 bases and V by 7 bases; bases with no gene match: 7. CDR1 is ENHRY, CDR2 SYGVKD, per germline. CDR3 bases: TGTGCCATCACCCCGGGACAGGGGGCTGGTGGGGCCAACGTCCTGACTTTC. Its translation is CAITPGQGAGGANVLTF.

This sequence joins TRBV7-9 and TRBJ1-3; the D gene is possibly TRBD1 (5 bases). Germline V CDR1 and CDR2: SEHNR, FQNEAQ (reference sequence). The CDR3 consists of 14 residues. With 3 bases removed from V and 0 bases from J, the gap between germline ends came to 6 bases. CDR3 DNA sequence: TGTGCCAGCAGCTTGACAGACTCTGGAAACACCATATATTTT. This gives the protein CASSLTDSGNTIYF.

The J gene is TRBJ2-1, the V gene TRBV5-4, with D possibly being TRBD2 (5 bases). CDR1 SGHNT and CDR2 YYREEE come from the germline V gene (reference sequence). There are 13 residues in the CDR3. V lost 0 bases and J 9 bases, leaving 10 bases between the germline ends. Written as DNA, the CDR3 is TGTGCCAGCAGCTTGGAAGGAGGCGGTGAGCAGTTCTTC. Translating it yields CASSLEGGGEQFF.

The genes are TRBV27 and TRBJ1-5, with 8 bases fitting TRBD1. The V segment lost 7 bases and the J segment 0 bases; nucleotides outside the gene matches: 8. CDR3 length: 16 amino acids. CDR1 MNHEY and CDR2 SMNVEV come from the germline V gene (reference sequence). The CDR3 loop reads CASTLTGGSSNQPQHF. DNA for the CDR3: TGTGCCAGCACGCTAACAGGGGGTTCTAGCAATCAGCCCCAGCATTTT.

The rearrangement links TRBV18 to TRBJ1-1, with 7 positions matching TRBD1. The length of the CDR3 is 15 residues. The ends lost 2 bases at V and 5 bases at J; junction bases unmatched: 8. Germline V lookup: CDR1 KGHSH, CDR2 LQKENI. CDR3 amino acids: CASSPVGGRGTEAFF. CDR3 DNA sequence: TGTGCCAGCTCACCAGTTGGGGGCAGGGGGACTGAAGCTTTCTTT.